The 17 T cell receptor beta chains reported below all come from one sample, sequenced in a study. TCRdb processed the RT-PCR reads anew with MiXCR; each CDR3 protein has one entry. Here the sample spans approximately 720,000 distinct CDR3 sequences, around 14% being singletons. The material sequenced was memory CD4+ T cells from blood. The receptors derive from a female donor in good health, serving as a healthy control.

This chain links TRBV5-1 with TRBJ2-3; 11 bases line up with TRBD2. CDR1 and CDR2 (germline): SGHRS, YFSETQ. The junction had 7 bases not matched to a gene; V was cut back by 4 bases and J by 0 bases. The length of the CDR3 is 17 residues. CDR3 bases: TGCGCCAGCAGCCGGCTAGCGGGGGGCCTTAGCACAGATACGCAGTATTTT. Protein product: CASSRLAGGLSTDTQYF.

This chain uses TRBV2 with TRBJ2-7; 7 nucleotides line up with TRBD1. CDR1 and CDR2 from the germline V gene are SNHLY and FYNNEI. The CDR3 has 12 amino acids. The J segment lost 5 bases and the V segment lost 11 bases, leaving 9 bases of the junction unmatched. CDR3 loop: CAYSSTGHEQYF. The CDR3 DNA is TGTGCCTACTCCTCGACAGGGCACGAGCAGTACTTC.

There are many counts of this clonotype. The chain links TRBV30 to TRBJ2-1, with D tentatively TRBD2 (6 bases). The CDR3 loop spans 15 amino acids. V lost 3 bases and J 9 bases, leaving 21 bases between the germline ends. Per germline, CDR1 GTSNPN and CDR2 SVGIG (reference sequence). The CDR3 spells CAWSRRDWQRLEQFF. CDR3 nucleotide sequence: TGTGCCTGGAGCCGCCGGGACTGGCAAAGACTTGAGCAGTTCTTC. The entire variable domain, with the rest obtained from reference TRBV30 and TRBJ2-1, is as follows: SQTIHQWPATLVQPVGSPLSLECTVEGTSNPNLYWYRQAAGRGLQLLFYSVGIGQISSEVPQNLSASRPQDRQFILSSKKLLLSDSGFYLCAWSRRDWQRLEQFFGPGTRLTVL.

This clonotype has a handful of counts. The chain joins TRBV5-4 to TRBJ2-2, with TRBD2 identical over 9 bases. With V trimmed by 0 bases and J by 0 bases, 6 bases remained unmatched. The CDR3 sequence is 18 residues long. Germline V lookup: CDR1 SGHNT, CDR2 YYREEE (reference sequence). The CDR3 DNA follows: TGTGCCAGCAGCTTGGGCGGGGGGGTTATCTCGAACACCGGGGAGCTGTTTTTT. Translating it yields CASSLGGGVISNTGELFF. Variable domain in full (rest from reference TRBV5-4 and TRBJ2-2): ETGVTQSPTHLIKTRGQQVTLRCSSQSGHNTVSWYQQALGQGPQFIFQYYREEENGRGNFPPRFSGLQFPNYSSELNVNALELDDSALYLCASSLGGGVISNTGELFFGEGSRLTVL.

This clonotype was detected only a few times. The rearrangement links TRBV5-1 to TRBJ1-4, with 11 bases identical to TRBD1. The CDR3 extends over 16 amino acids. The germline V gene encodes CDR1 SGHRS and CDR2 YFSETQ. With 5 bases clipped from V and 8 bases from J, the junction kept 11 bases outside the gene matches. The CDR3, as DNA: TGCGCCAGCAGTTTAGGACAGGGGGCGCTGGGGGAAAAACTGTTTTTT. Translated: CASSLGQGALGEKLFF. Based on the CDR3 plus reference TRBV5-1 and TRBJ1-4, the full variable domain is KAGVTQTPRYLIKTRGQQVTLSCSPISGHRSVSWYQQTPGQGLQFLFEYFSETQRNKGNFPGRFSGRQFSNSRSEMNVSTLELGDSALYLCASSLGQGALGEKLFFGSGTQLSVL.

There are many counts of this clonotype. For the CDR3, the DNA is TGCAGCGTTGAAGGGGACTACGCTGGCTACACCTTC. It codes for CSVEGDYAGYTF. The rearrangement uses TRBV29-1 and TRBJ1-2; possibly TRBD1 for D (5 bases). Trimming removed 1 base from V and 7 bases from J, with 10 bases in between. This CDR3 spans 12 amino acids. Germline loops: CDR1 SQVTM, CDR2 ANQGSEA.

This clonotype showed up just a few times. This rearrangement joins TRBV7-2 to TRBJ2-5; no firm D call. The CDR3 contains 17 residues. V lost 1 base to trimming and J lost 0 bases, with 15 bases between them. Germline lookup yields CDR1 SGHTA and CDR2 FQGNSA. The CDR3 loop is CASSLVGSPRYQETQYF. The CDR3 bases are TGTGCCAGCAGCTTAGTCGGTAGCCCGAGGTACCAAGAGACCCAGTACTTC.

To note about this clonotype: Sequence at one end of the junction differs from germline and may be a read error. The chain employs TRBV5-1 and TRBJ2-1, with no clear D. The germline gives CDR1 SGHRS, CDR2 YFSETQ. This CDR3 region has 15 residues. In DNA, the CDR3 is TGTGCCAGCAGCTTGACCCTCGGAGACTACAATGAGCAGTTCTTC. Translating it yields CASSLTLGDYNEQFF.

CDR3 region: CASSRDGYYNEQFF. The CDR3 DNA reads TGTGCCAGTAGCAGGGATGGGTACTACAATGAGCAGTTCTTC. This chain links TRBV19 with TRBJ2-1, with TRBD1 as a possible D gene (5 bases). Looked up from germline, CDR1 is LNHDA and CDR2 is SQIVND (reference sequence). Trimming pared 6 bases from V and 3 bases from J, leaving 12 bases between. CDR3 length equals 14 residues.

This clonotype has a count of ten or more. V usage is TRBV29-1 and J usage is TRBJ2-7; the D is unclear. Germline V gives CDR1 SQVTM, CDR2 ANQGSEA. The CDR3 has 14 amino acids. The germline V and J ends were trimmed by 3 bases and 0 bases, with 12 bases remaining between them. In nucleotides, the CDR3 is TGCAGCGTTGAGGTCGGCAGCCCCTCCTACGAGCAGTACTTC. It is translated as CSVEVGSPSYEQYF.

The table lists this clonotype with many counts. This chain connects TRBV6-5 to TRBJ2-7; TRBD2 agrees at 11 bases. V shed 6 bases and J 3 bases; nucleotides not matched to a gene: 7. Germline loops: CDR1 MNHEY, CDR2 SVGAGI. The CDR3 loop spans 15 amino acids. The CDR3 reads CASSPGLAVFYEQYF. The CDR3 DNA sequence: TGTGCCAGCAGCCCGGGACTAGCGGTTTTCTACGAGCAGTACTTC.

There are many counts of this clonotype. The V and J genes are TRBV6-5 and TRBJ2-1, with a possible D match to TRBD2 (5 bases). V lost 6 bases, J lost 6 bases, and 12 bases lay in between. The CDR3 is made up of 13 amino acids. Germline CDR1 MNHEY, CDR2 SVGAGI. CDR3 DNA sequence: TGTGCCAGCAGCCTAGACTACCCCAATGAGCAGTTCTTC. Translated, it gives CASSLDYPNEQFF.

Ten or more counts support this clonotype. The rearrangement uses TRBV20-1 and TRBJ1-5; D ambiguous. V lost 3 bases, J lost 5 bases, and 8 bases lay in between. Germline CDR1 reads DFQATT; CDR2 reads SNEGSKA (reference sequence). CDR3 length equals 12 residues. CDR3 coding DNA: TGCAGTGCTAGCCGTACAGATCAGCCCCAGCATTTT. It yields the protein CSASRTDQPQHF.

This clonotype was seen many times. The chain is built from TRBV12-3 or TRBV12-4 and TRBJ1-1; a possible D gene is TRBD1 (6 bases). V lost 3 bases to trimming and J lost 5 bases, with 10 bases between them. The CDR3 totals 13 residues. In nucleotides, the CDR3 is TGTGCCAGCAGTTTGTTGCAGGGGACTGAAGCTTTCTTT. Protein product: CASSLLQGTEAFF.

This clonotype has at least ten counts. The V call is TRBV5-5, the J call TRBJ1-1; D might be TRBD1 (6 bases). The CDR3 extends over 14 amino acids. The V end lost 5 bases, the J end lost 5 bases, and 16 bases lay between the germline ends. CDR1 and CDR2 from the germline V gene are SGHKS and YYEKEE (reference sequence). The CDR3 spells CASSLARGYTEAFF. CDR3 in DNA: TGTGCCAGCAGTTTAGCCAGGGGTTATACTGAAGCTTTCTTT.

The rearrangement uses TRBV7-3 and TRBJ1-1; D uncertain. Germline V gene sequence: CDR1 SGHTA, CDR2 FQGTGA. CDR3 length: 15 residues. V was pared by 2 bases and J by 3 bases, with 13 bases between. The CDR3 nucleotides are TGTGCCAGCAGCTTACGCGCGCCTATGGACACTGAAGCTTTCTTT. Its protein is CASSLRAPMDTEAFF.

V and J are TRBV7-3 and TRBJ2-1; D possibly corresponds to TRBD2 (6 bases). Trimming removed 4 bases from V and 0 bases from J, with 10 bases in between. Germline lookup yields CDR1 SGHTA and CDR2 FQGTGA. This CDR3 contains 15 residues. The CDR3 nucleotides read TGTGCCAGCAGCTCCCCCGGGAGCTCCTACAATGAGCAGTTCTTC. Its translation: CASSSPGSSYNEQFF.